The clone carrying this TCR beta chain was seen a few times. The sample comes from a study of response to subunit inactivated influenza vaccine. MiXCR, run by TCRdb on the RT-PCR reads, gives a single entry per CDR3 protein. The sample carries 600,000 to 850,000 distinct CDR3 sequences, about 14% recorded once. This CDR3 has 16 amino acids. After removal of 0 bases from V and 5 bases from J, the junction contained 5 bases not matched to a gene. Germline CDR1 is SGDLS and CDR2 is YYNGEE. The chain is built from TRBV9 and TRBJ2-5; 12 positions agree with TRBD2. This sequence was found in a man aged 50-59 years who received an inactivated influenza vaccine. This specimen was PBMCs from blood, taken 14 days before vaccination. The CDR3 sequence: CASSVGASGGAETQYF. The DNA for the CDR3 is TGTGCCAGCAGCGTAGGAGCTAGCGGGGGGGCGGAGACCCAGTACTTC. Together with reference TRBV9 and TRBJ2-5, the CDR3 gives the full variable domain: DSGVTQTPKHLITATGQRVTLRCSPRSGDLSVYWYQQSLDQGLQFLIQYYNGEERAKGNILERFSAQQFPDLHSELNLSSLELGDSALYFCASSVGASGGAETQYFGPGTRLLVL.